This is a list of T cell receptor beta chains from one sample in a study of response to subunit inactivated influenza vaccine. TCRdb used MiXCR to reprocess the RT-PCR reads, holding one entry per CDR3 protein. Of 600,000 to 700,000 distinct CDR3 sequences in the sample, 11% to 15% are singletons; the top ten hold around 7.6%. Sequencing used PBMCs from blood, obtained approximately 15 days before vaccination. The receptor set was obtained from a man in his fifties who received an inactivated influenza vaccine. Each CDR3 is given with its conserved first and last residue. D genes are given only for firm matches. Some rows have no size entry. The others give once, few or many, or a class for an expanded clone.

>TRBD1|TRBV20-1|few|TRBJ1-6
TGCAGCACCGGGACAGGGTTTTCACCCCTCCACTTT
CSTGTGFSPLHF
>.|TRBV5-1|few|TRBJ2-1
TGCGCCAGCAGTGCCGGAGACAATGAGCAGTTCTTC
CASSAGDNEQFF
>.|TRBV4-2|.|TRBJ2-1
TGTGCCAGCAGCCCGGCGGGTAGAGGCAATGAGCAGTTCTTC
CASSPAGRGNEQFF
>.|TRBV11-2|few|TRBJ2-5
TGTGCCAGCAGCTCCAACACAGGGCAAGAGACCCAGTACTTC
CASSSNTGQETQYF
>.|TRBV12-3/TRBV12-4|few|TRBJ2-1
TGTGCCAGCAGTTTTGGGGTCGTAGGTAGTAATGAGCAGTTCTTC
CASSFGVVGSNEQFF
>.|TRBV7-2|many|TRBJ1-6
TGTGCCAGCAGCTTAGCTTCAGGCGGACTAAATTCACCCCTCCACTTT
CASSLASGGLNSPLHF
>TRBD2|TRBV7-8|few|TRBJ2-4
TGTGCCAGCAGCTTAGCTAGCGGGAGGGCTGACATTCAGTACTTC
CASSLASGRADIQYF
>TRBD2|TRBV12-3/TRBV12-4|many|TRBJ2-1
TGTGCCAGCAGTTTTGGAGCGGGAGCCTACAATGAGCAGTTCTTC
CASSFGAGAYNEQFF
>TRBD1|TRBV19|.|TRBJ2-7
TGTGCCAGTAGTAACGGACAGGGTGGGACCTACGAGCAGTACTTC
CASSNGQGGTYEQYF
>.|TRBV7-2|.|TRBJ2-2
TGTGCCAGCAGCCCCGTGGTCCGGCCCACGGAGCTGTTTTTT
CASSPVVRPTELFF
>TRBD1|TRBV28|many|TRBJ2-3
TGTGCCAGCAGAGACAGGGCGAAAGATACGCAGTATTTT
CASRDRAKDTQYF
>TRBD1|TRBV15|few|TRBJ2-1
TGTGCCACCAGCAGAGGGACAGGGGGCAATGAGCAGTTCTTC
CATSRGTGGNEQFF
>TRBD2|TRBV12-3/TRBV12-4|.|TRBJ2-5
TGTGCCAGCAGTTCCCGGACTCGGGAGGGAGAGACCCAGTACTTC
CASSSRTREGETQYF
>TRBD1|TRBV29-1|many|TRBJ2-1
TGCAGCGCGACCGGGACAGGGCCCAATGAGCAGTTCTTC
CSATGTGPNEQFF
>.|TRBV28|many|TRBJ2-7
TGTGCCAGCAGTTCATTCGAGCAGTACTTC
CASSSFEQYF
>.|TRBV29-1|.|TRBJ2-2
TGCAGCGCAATGAACCAACCGAACACCGGGGAGCTGTTTTTT
CSAMNQPNTGELFF
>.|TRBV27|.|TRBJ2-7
TGTGCCAGCAGTTTAGGGGCAGGTCGTCGGTACGAGCAGTACTTC
CASSLGAGRRYEQYF
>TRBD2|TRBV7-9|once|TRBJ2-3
TGTGCCAGCAGCCCCATAAGGACTAGCGGGAGTACAGATACGCAGTATTTT
CASSPIRTSGSTDTQYF
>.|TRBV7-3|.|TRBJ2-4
TGTGCCAGCAGCGGGGATGGGGGGCTGGCCAAAAACATTCAGTACTTC
CASSGDGGLAKNIQYF
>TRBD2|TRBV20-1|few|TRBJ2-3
TGCAGTGCGCCTTTAGCGGGAGGAGTAGATACGCAGTATTTT
CSAPLAGGVDTQYF
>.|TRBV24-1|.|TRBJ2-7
TGTGCCACCAGTGATGGGATTGAGAACGAGCAGTACTTC
CATSDGIENEQYF
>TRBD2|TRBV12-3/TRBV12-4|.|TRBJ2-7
TGTGCCAGCAGCCCCGGGACTAGCGGGGGTCAATCGGAGCAGTACTTC
CASSPGTSGGQSEQYF
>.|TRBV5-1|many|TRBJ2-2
TGCGCCAGCAGCCCCGGACGAGGGGTTGACGACGGGGAGCTGTTTTTT
CASSPGRGVDDGELFF
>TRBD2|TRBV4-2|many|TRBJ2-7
TGTGCCAGCAGCCAAGGTCTGGGAGAAGCGGGGAACGAGCAGTACTTC
CASSQGLGEAGNEQYF
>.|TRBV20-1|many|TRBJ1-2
TGCAGTGCTAGAGATACACAGGGACCCCACTATGGCTACACCTTC
CSARDTQGPHYGYTF
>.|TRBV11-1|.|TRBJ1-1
TGTGCCAGCAGCTTAGCGAACGGGGCAGGGAACACTGAAGCTTTCTTT
CASSLANGAGNTEAFF